This T cell receptor beta chain was captured by sequencing in a study of blood T cell repertoires in COVID-19 (dated by TCRdb to the early 2020s). Regarding the complete study: Collaborator samples came from the United States, Italy and Spain and covered acute and convalescent phases of COVID-19. The samples were drawn from the first 160 participants of the ongoing ImmuneRACE study and from over a thousand subjects provided by 6 global collaborators. The repertoires were released in a freely available public database meant as a resource for research on the immune response to SARS-CoV-2. The material from the prospective study consisted of cDNA or gDNA derived from T cells, B-cell-depleted T cells, or PBMCs. The dataset comprised deeply sampled blood TCRbeta repertoires from subjects exposed to, actively infected with, or recovered from COVID-19. Where available, HLA class I and class II types were obtained from metadata supplied by the sample provider rather than from assay-based typing. Nearly every sample came with metadata listing a de-identified subject ID, COVID-19 status, age in years and sex. Summary of the overall study and its limitations: How much clinical and demographic metadata was included differed by source and by participant, and the metadata was provided uncurated.

About this clone itself: This receptor's antigen is unknown. Base-call qualities are not available, and no considerably larger clone is one nucleotide away.

The immunoSEQ Assay, a bias-controlled multiplex PCR, was used to amplify TCRbeta CDR3 regions from genomic DNA. Concerning the study's data processing: The number of nucleated cells in each sample was estimated from the amplification of reference gene primers within the assay. To quantify the absolute abundance of each unique TCRbeta CDR3 rearrangement, sequence reads were collapsed and filtered. For each sample, productive Simpson clonality was calculated as the square root of Simpson's diversity index over productive rearrangements. The immuneACCESS repertoire file appears here via TCRdb, limited to in-frame rearrangements. These files lack a portion of the clones; in checked studies, under half of the deficit traces to unresolved V genes, and the cause of the others is not known. V, J and clone size were drawn from that table, and D and trimming were deduced from the DNA. The table for this sample lists 60,000 to 70,000 clones; approximately 88% of them were counted only once. Of the sample, 8.5% to 10% falls within the top ten clones.

CDR1 and CDR2 are read off the germline V gene as SGHRS and YFSETQ. The trim is 1 base for V and 5 bases for J, with a gap of 7 bases between the germline ends. The CDR3 numbers 12 residues from cysteine through phenylalanine. Only the CDR3 DNA is retained, 36 bases long and in frame from the first base. Whole blood was collected in K2EDTA tubes by collaborating institutions according to the institutions' own protocols. For TCRbeta analysis, collaborators shipped samples in one of three forms: frozen whole blood, isolated PBMCs, or DNA extracted from either of those sample types. This TCR came from a man in his fifties or sixties with active COVID-19. The rearrangement joined TRBV5-1 to TRBJ2-7, with no confident D gene call. The sample consisted of peripheral blood. The DNA reads as follows: TGCGCCAGCAGCTTGATTAATAACGAGCAGTACTTC. This translates into CASSLINNEQYF.